Included here is one T cell receptor (beta chain) sequence, with context. These data originate in a study of shared clonotypes between healthy human individuals. In germline, CDR1 is MDHEN, CDR2 SYDVKM. The V gene end was trimmed by 2 bases and the J gene end by 2 bases; junction bases not matched to a gene: 2. This CDR3 is 14 amino acids long. Every subset's genomic DNA went evenly onto several immunoSEQ plates. Sequencing used immunoSEQ multiplex PCR; TCRdb keeps in-frame clones, though not all of them. In the table there are roughly 300,000 clones, 70% to 75% of which are singletons. The TCR sequence derives from a man aged 25-45 years in good health. Sequencing input: memory CD4+ T cells sorted from blood. Subset of the sample: CD45RA-negative fraction. This rearrangement joins TRBV28 to TRBJ2-7, with 8 nucleotides matching TRBD2. The CDR3 protein is CASSLQREPYEQYF. The CDR3, as DNA: TGTGCCAGCAGTTTACAGCGGGAGCCCTACGAGCAGTACTTC.